This T cell receptor beta chain was recorded in a study of T cell repertoires in cytomegalovirus infection. Study context: CMV epitopes that were recently identified and HLA-C-restricted were used alongside well-studied HLA-B-restricted ones. In public TCR beta signatures, there were indications of both CMV infection and matching HLA type. Study-level results: Clonotype analysis showed dominance of the ex vivo response by HLA-C-restricted CMV-specific TCR beta clonotypes.

This clonotype has at least ten counts. The antigen remains unidentified. TCRdb reprocessed the reads with MiXCR, giving one entry per CDR3 protein. This sample has 700,000 to 900,000 distinct CDR3 sequences, with about 28% found just once. CDR3 length: 16 residues. V was trimmed by 4 bases and J by 2 bases, leaving 15 bases between them. Germline V gene sequence: CDR1 SGHTA, CDR2 FQGNSA. Sequenced material: cultured CD8+ T cells from PBMCs, taken from culture after CMV antigen stimulation. The sequence derives from a human donor in good health (CMV status not recorded). Some clones in this sample may be carry-over from other donors' samples. The chain links TRBV7-2 to TRBJ1-5, with D perhaps matching TRBD1 (6 bases). DNA of the CDR3: TGTGCCAGCAGCTCCGAGGGGGTAACGGGCAATCAGCCCCAGCATTTT. Translation gives CASSSEGVTGNQPQHF.